Here is one TCR beta chain with its context. This specimen belongs to a study of blood T cell repertoires in COVID-19. The wider study: Samples representing acute and convalescent COVID-19 were sourced from the United States, Italy and Spain.

How the authors handled the data: Nucleated cell number was recorded as an estimate derived from reference gene primer amplification. Libraries were prepared by immunoSEQ multiplex PCR; TCRdb keeps only in-frame clonotypes and omits some of them. V and J calls and clone size are those listed in that table; D and trimming were worked out from the DNA. The sample includes fewer than 350,000 clones, 85% seen only once; the top ten take 2% to 3%. Adults between about 18 and 95 years of age took part from approximately 24 US areas. Resolution of symptoms, clearance, or two negative PCRs was present in recovered Cohort 3 donors. Germline CDR1 is GTSNPN and CDR2 is SVGIG (reference sequence). V gave up 3 bases and J gave up 10 bases, with 14 bases separating them. The CDR3 loop spans 12 amino acids.

The receptor's source is a woman aged 45-65 years who had recovered from COVID-19. The sample comprised PBMCs or T cells enriched from blood (not recorded which). The chain has TRBV30 and TRBJ2-3; D may be TRBD2 (7 bases). CDR3 sequence (DNA): TGTGCCTGGAGGCTTGAGGGGGGGGCGCAGTATTTT. It specifies CAWRLEGGAQYF.